This TCR beta chain was documented in a study of identical twins. Study-wide points: A lower insertion count was a feature of abundant cord blood beta clonotypes, with no such feature in memory repertoires. One should note that invariant MAIT and iNKT cells could partly confound zero-insertion analyses.

Remarks on this clonotype: Its antigen is unknown.

A universal primer site arose from template switching, and cDNA bore unique molecular identifiers. TCRdb analysed the 5' RACE reads with MiXCR anew, one entry per CDR3 protein. The sample lists about 200,000 distinct CDR3 sequences, approximately 15% occurring once. From germline, CDR1 is DFQATT and CDR2 SNEGSKA (reference sequence). J was trimmed by 0 bases and V by 0 bases; bases with no gene match: 8. The length of the CDR3 is 18 residues. This same sample was also taken into another study, of T cells expressing NK-cell markers.

The gene calls are TRBV20-1 and TRBJ1-5; the match to TRBD1 covers 10 bases. Sequenced: CD8+ T cells sorted from blood. The clonotype comes from a woman aged 18 to 35 in good health. The CDR3 DNA reads as TGCAGTGCTAGAGAATCCGACAGGGGGCCTTATAGCAATCAGCCCCAGCATTTT. It is translated as CSARESDRGPYSNQPQHF.